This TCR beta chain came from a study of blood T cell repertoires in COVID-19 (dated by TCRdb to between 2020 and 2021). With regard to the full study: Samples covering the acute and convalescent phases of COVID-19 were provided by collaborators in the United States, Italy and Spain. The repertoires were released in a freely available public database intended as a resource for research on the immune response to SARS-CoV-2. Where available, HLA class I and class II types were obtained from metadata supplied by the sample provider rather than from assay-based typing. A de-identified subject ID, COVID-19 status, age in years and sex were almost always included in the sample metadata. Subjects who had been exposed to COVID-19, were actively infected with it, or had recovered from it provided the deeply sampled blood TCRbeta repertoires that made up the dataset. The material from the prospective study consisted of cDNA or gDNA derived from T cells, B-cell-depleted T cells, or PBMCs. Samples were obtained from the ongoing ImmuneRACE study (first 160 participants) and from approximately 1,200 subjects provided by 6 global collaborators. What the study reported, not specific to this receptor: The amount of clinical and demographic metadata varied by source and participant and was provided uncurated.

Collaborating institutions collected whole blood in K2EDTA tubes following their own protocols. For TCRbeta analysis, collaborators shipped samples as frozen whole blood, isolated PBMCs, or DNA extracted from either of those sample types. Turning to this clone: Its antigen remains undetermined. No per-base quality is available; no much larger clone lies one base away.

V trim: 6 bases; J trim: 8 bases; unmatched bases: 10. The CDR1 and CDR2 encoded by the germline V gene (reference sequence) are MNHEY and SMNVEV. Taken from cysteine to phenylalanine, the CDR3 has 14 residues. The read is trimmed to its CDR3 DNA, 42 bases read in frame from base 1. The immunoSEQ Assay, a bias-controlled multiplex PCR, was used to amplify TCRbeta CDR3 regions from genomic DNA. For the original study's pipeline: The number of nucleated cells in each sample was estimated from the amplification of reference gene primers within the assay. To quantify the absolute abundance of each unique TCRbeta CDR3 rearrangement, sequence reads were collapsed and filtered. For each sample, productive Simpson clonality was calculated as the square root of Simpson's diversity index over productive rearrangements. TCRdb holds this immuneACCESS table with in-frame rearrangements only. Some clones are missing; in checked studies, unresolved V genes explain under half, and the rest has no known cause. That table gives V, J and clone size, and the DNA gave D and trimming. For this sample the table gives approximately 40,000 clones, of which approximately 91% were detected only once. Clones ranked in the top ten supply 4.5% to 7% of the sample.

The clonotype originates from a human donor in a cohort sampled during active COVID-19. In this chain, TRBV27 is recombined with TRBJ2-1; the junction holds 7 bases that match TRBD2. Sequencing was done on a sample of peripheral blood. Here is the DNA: TGTGCCAGCAGGCACGGACTAGATTGGCATGAGCAGTTCTTC. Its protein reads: CASRHGLDWHEQFF.